The sequence of this TCR beta chain was determined in a study of blood T cell repertoires in COVID-19. Germline V gene sequence: CDR1 LNHDA, CDR2 SQIVND (reference sequence). The CDR3 is 15 amino acids. V lost 3 bases to trimming and J lost 0 bases, with 9 bases between them. The data were produced by immunoSEQ multiplex PCR, yet TCRdb's version contains in-frame clones alone and is incomplete. The sample has some 180,000 clones; roughly 89% are singletons. Material for sequencing was peripheral blood. The chain couples TRBV19 to TRBJ2-1; D remains ambiguous. This receptor was obtained from a man in his forties or fifties with acute or convalescent COVID-19. The CDR3 coding sequence is TGTGCCAGTAGTATGGCGGTCAGCTCCTACAATGAGCAGTTCTTC. This encodes CASSMAVSSYNEQFF.